Presented here are 27 T cell receptor beta chains from one specimen sequenced in a study of blood T cell repertoires in COVID-19. Assay used: immunoSEQ multiplex PCR; TCRdb lists only in-frame clones, some missing. The data show 55,000 to 70,000 clones, with roughly 80% seen just once and under 4% held by the top ten. Sequenced material: peripheral blood. The receptors originated from a man in his 60s with acute or convalescent COVID-19.

The chain combines TRBV4-1 with TRBJ2-2, with a weak D call TRBD1 (6 bases). The V and J ends lost 4 bases and 17 bases respectively, with 14 bases between them. The CDR3 covers 11 residues. CDR1 MGHRA and CDR2 YSYEKL come from the germline V gene. For the CDR3, the DNA is TGCGCCAGCAGCCTCGGACAGCTTCGATTTTTT. This codes for CASSLGQLRFF.

The V and J genes are TRBV20-1 and TRBJ2-3; TRBD2 matches 13 bases. Germline assignment: CDR1 DFQATT and CDR2 SNEGSKA (reference sequence). V was pared by 3 bases and J by 10 bases, with 7 bases of the junction left unmatched. This CDR3 is built from 14 residues. The CDR3 region has the DNA TGCAGTGCTAGTCCACTAGCGGGGGGGCGGGCGCAGTATTTT. Translating it yields CSASPLAGGRAQYF.

This chain joins TRBV2 and TRBJ1-1, with D possibly being TRBD1 (6 bases). CDR3 length equals 14 residues. Trimming removed 7 bases from V and 4 bases from J, with 16 bases in between. The V gene's germline CDR1 is SNHLY and CDR2 FYNNEI. The CDR3 loop reads CASKQGIGSTEAFF. The CDR3 DNA reads as TGTGCCAGCAAGCAGGGGATTGGGAGCACTGAAGCTTTCTTT.

The rearrangement uses TRBV5-1 and TRBJ2-3; D gene ambiguous. The V and J ends lost 5 bases and 1 base respectively, with 11 bases between them. The CDR3 consists of 14 residues. Germline V CDR1 and CDR2: SGHRS, YFSETQ. The CDR3 DNA is TGCGCCAGCAGTCCCTCTTCCCGCACAGATACGCAGTATTTT. Its protein product is CASSPSSRTDTQYF.

This chain joins TRBV10-1 and TRBJ2-2, with D perhaps TRBD1 (6 bases). This CDR3 has 15 residues. With 9 bases removed from V and 3 bases from J, the gap between germline ends came to 17 bases. Germline assignment: CDR1 WNHNN and CDR2 SYGVQD (reference sequence). CDR3 coding DNA: TGCGCCAGGACGCAGGGACATGCGTACACCGGGGAGCTGTTTTTT. Translated, it gives CARTQGHAYTGELFF.

The chain uses TRBV27 and TRBJ2-1; 8 bases fit TRBD1. The CDR3 length is 13 residues. Germline V gene sequence: CDR1 MNHEY, CDR2 SMNVEV (reference sequence). The V segment lost 6 bases and the J segment 6 bases; nucleotides outside the gene matches: 4. CDR3 in DNA: TGTGCCAGCAGAGACAGGGGAACCAATGAGCAGTTCTTC. Translation: CASRDRGTNEQFF.

The rearrangement joins TRBV6-5 to TRBJ1-1, with TRBD1 as a possible D gene (6 bases). V gave up 6 bases and J gave up 6 bases, with 11 bases separating them. The CDR3 consists of 12 residues. Germline V gives CDR1 MNHEY, CDR2 SVGAGI. In nucleotides, the CDR3 is TGTGCCAGCAGCGGACAGCTCCCTGAAGCTTTCTTT. It is translated as CASSGQLPEAFF.

In its sample, this clone was seen once. The rearrangement joins TRBV29-1 to TRBJ1-2, with 8 positions matching TRBD1. This CDR3 is 15 amino acids long. CDR1 SQVTM and CDR2 ANQGSEA come from the germline V gene. V trimming: 0 bases; J trimming: 13 bases; junction bases outside the gene matches: 16. The CDR3 here is CSVEEGQVALLPSTF. CDR3 sequence (DNA): TGCAGCGTTGAAGAGGGACAGGTAGCTTTATTACCTAGCACCTTC.

The chain couples TRBV5-1 to TRBJ1-1, with D unresolved. Germline-derived CDR1 and CDR2 are SGHRS and YFSETQ. With 0 bases removed from V and 7 bases from J, the gap between germline ends came to 10 bases. The CDR3 covers 13 residues. CDR3 region: CASSLDPTGEAFF. CDR3 bases: TGCGCCAGCAGCTTGGACCCAACGGGTGAAGCTTTCTTT.

The rearrangement links TRBV7-2 to TRBJ2-4; TRBD1 aligns across 7 bases. The CDR3 sequence is 16 residues long. After removal of 1 base from V and 4 bases from J, the junction contained 7 bases not matched to a gene. CDR1 is SGHTA and CDR2 is FQGNSA in the germline V gene. In DNA form, the CDR3 reads TGTGCCAGCAGCTTAGTAGGAAAGGGGGCAAAAAACATTCAGTACTTC. Encoded protein: CASSLVGKGAKNIQYF.

The genes are TRBV27 and TRBJ2-2; the D is unclear. The CDR3 is 15 amino acids. Germline loops: CDR1 MNHEY, CDR2 SMNVEV (reference sequence). The V end lost 2 bases, the J end lost 5 bases, and 12 bases lay between the germline ends. The CDR3 nucleotides read TGTGCCAGCAGTTTAGAGGTTCCGGAAACCGGGGAGCTGTTTTTT. This encodes CASSLEVPETGELFF.

The rearrangement uses TRBV10-3 and TRBJ1-4; no reliable D call. Germline V gene lookup returns CDR1 ENHRY and CDR2 SYGVKD. Trimming shortened V by 7 bases and J by 6 bases, and 12 bases separated the two germline ends. The CDR3 has 13 amino acids. The CDR3 DNA reads TGTGCCATCAAGGCGGAATCCGATGAAAAACTGTTTTTT. It translates to CAIKAESDEKLFF.

This clone has only a few counts. The gene calls are TRBV6-5 and TRBJ1-5, with 10 bases that match TRBD1. Germline CDR1 is MNHEY and CDR2 is SVGAGI. CDR3 size: 14 residues. V lost 6 bases to trimming and J lost 5 bases; unmatched junction nucleotides: 4. CDR3 nucleotide sequence: TGTGCCAGCAGCCAAGGGACAGGGGATCAGCCCCAGCATTTT. Amino acid sequence: CASSQGTGDQPQHF.

The V and J genes are TRBV5-4 and TRBJ2-1; no definite D call. The CDR3 has 13 amino acids. From germline, CDR1 is SGHNT and CDR2 YYREEE (reference sequence). Trimming removed 1 base from V and 5 bases from J, with 7 bases in between. CDR3 DNA sequence: TGTGCCAGCAGCTTGCCAGATAACAATGAGCAGTTCTTC. Translating it yields CASSLPDNNEQFF. The full variable domain, rest sourced from reference TRBV5-4 and TRBJ2-1, is ETGVTQSPTHLIKTRGQQVTLRCSSQSGHNTVSWYQQALGQGPQFIFQYYREEENGRGNFPPRFSGLQFPNYSSELNVNALELDDSALYLCASSLPDNNEQFFGPGTRLTVL.

The gene calls are TRBV2 and TRBJ2-7; 10 nucleotides line up with TRBD1. This CDR3 has 15 residues. Unmatched junction bases numbered 9, after V lost 3 bases and J lost 7 bases. The germline V gene has CDR1 SNHLY and CDR2 FYNNEI. CDR3: CASSEETGGKGEQYF. The CDR3 coding sequence is TGTGCCAGCAGTGAGGAGACAGGGGGCAAAGGGGAGCAGTACTTC. Full variable domain (remainder filled in from reference TRBV2 and TRBJ2-7): EPEVTQTPSHQVTQMGQEVILRCVPISNHLYFYWYRQILGQKVEFLVSFYNNEISEKSEIFDDQFSVERPDGSNFTLKIRSTKLEDSAMYFCASSEETGGKGEQYFGPGTRLTVT.

The CDR3 nucleotides are TGTGCCAGCAGTAACGGACTTAGTAATGAAAAACTGTTTTTT. It specifies CASSNGLSNEKLFF. V and J are TRBV6-5 and TRBJ1-4; D gene unclear. The V and J ends lost 5 bases and 4 bases respectively, with 11 bases between them. The CDR3 covers 14 residues. The germline V gene encodes CDR1 MNHEY and CDR2 SVGAGI.

The sample holds a few counts of this clone. The chain joins TRBV7-2 to TRBJ2-3; tentative D call: TRBD1 (7 bases). In germline, CDR1 is SGHTA, CDR2 FQGNSA. The CDR3 consists of 15 residues. Trimming removed 1 base from V and 7 bases from J, with 15 bases in between. DNA for the CDR3: TGTGCCAGCAGCTTAGACCGGGCAGGGGGGAATACGCAGTATTTT. This translates into CASSLDRAGGNTQYF. Supplemented by reference TRBV7-2 and TRBJ2-3, the full variable domain reads GAGVSQSPSNKVTEKGKDVELRCDPISGHTALYWYRQSLGQGLEFLIYFQGNSAPDKSGLPSDRFSAERTGGSVSTLTIQRTQQEDSAVYLCASSLDRAGGNTQYFGPGTRLTVL.

The gene calls are TRBV4-1 and TRBJ2-1; TRBD2 might be the D (5 bases). The length of the CDR3 is 13 residues. Deletions cut 0 bases from V and 8 bases from J, with 8 bases between. CDR1 and CDR2 from the germline V gene are MGHRA and YSYEKL. The CDR3 is CASSQEWGDEQFF. DNA for the CDR3: TGCGCCAGCAGCCAAGAATGGGGAGATGAGCAGTTCTTC.

The V and J genes are TRBV7-3 and TRBJ2-7; D may be TRBD2 (6 bases). CDR1 and CDR2 (germline): SGHTA, FQGTGA. This CDR3 comprises 13 residues. V gave up 6 bases and J gave up 4 bases, with 13 bases separating them. The CDR3 sequence is CASRLTGGYEQYF. The CDR3 DNA reads TGTGCCAGCAGGCTGACCGGGGGATACGAGCAGTACTTC.

V and J are TRBV7-9 and TRBJ2-1; tentatively, D is TRBD1 (6 bases). Looked up from germline, CDR1 is SEHNR and CDR2 is FQNEAQ (reference sequence). The CDR3 length is 14 residues. V lost 1 base and J 9 bases, leaving 13 bases between the germline ends. CDR3 protein: CASSLEGTQREQFF. The CDR3 region has the DNA TGTGCCAGCAGCTTAGAGGGGACACAACGTGAGCAGTTCTTC.

This clone is a singleton in its sample. The rearrangement links TRBV27 to TRBJ1-6; tentatively, D is TRBD1 (6 bases). V lost 5 bases and J 3 bases, leaving 17 bases between the germline ends. The length of the CDR3 is 17 residues. Per germline, CDR1 MNHEY and CDR2 SMNVEV (reference sequence). In nucleotides, the CDR3 is TGTGCCAGCAGTCGATCATCCGGACAGCTCTATAATTCACCCCTCCACTTT. Amino acid sequence: CASSRSSGQLYNSPLHF.

This clone has just one count. The chain employs TRBV5-5 and TRBJ2-3, with 9 bases lining up with TRBD1. The germline gives CDR1 SGHKS, CDR2 YYEKEE (reference sequence). The CDR3 is made up of 16 amino acids. Trimming cost V 4 bases and J 2 bases; bases outside gene matches: 8. CDR3 sequence: CASSPPRDRVTDTQYF. DNA of the CDR3: TGTGCCAGCAGCCCTCCCCGGGACAGGGTCACAGATACGCAGTATTTT.

The genes are TRBV6-5 and TRBJ1-3, with D unclear. V lost 8 bases to trimming and J lost 1 base, with 6 bases between them. Germline CDR1 and CDR2: MNHEY and SVGAGI. This CDR3 region has 12 residues. For the CDR3, the DNA is TGTGCCAGCGAGAAGTCTGGAAACACCATATATTTT. As protein: CASEKSGNTIYF.

This clone turned up a few times. This chain uses TRBV4-2 with TRBJ1-2, with 8 positions matching TRBD1. The germline V gene encodes CDR1 LGHNA and CDR2 YNFKEQ. The CDR3 runs to 14 residues. V trimming: 0 bases; J trimming: 6 bases; junction bases outside the gene matches: 3. CDR3 region: CASSQDQGADGYTF. The CDR3 region has the DNA TGTGCCAGCAGCCAAGATCAGGGGGCGGATGGCTACACCTTC.

The chain links TRBV27 to TRBJ2-7; 7 nucleotides align to TRBD1. Germline CDR1 MNHEY, CDR2 SMNVEV (reference sequence). The CDR3 contains 15 residues. The V and J ends lost 5 bases and 3 bases, in that order; junction bases with no gene match: 10. CDR3 sequence: CASSLGGQFFYEQYF. CDR3 DNA: TGTGCCAGCAGTCTTGGGGGACAGTTTTTCTACGAGCAGTACTTC.

This CDR3 reads CASSLSTISPLHF. The DNA of the CDR3 is TGTGCCAGCAGCTTAAGTACTATTTCACCCCTCCACTTT. The genes are TRBV7-2 and TRBJ1-6; D uncertain. V lost 2 bases to trimming and J lost 9 bases, with 8 bases between them. Germline V lookup: CDR1 SGHTA, CDR2 FQGNSA. The length of the CDR3 is 13 residues.

The chain is built from TRBV24-1 and TRBJ1-3; unclear D gene. The CDR3 loop spans 14 amino acids. V was pared by 8 bases and J by 2 bases, with 12 bases between. Germline CDR1 and CDR2: KGHDR and SFDVKD. The CDR3 is CATMGDHPGNTIYF. CDR3 coding DNA: TGTGCCACCATGGGAGATCATCCTGGAAACACCATATATTTT.